This TCR beta chain stems from a study of control samples from healthy donors and cancer patients. The repertoire was sequenced with immunoSEQ multiplex PCR; TCRdb's copy has only in-frame clones and lacks some. The table has approximately 210,000 clones, about 90% seen once; the top ten hold roughly 1.9%. Trimming shortened V by 0 bases and J by 6 bases, and 10 bases separated the two germline ends. Germline lookup yields CDR1 SGDLS and CDR2 YYNGEE. The CDR3 runs 14 residues. The rearrangement uses TRBV9 and TRBJ1-5; TRBD1 is a possible D gene (6 bases). Sequencing was performed on blood. This receptor was identified in a man aged 25-40 years in good health. DNA of the CDR3: TGTGCCAGCAGCGTAGATTGGGGGCTTCAGCCCCAGCATTTT. It is translated as CASSVDWGLQPQHF.